These 8 T cell receptor beta chains came from one sample sequenced in a study of control samples from healthy donors and cancer patients. Measured with immunoSEQ multiplex PCR; TCRdb has only the in-frame clones, and not every one. Among fewer than 200,000 clones, approximately 92% were seen once, and the ten largest hold roughly 1.5%. The sample taken for sequencing was blood. These TCRs come from a man in his late teens or twenties in good health.

This chain connects TRBV25-1 to TRBJ2-5; D possibly matches TRBD1 or TRBD2 (5 bases each). The CDR3 totals 16 residues. Between the trimmed V and J ends, which lost 3 bases and 2 bases, there was a span of 16 bases. Germline V gene lookup returns CDR1 MGHDK and CDR2 SYGVNS. This CDR3 is CASSELVRDPQETQYF. DNA for the CDR3: TGTGCCAGCAGTGAGCTCGTCCGGGACCCACAAGAGACCCAGTACTTC.

This chain connects TRBV9 to TRBJ2-1, with D unclear. Germline V lookup: CDR1 SGDLS, CDR2 YYNGEE. This CDR3 has 16 residues. The ends were cut back, 0 bases at V and 0 bases at J, with 10 bases in the middle. The CDR3 spells CASSVDAGLSYNEQFF. In nucleotides, the CDR3 is TGTGCCAGCAGCGTAGATGCAGGCCTCTCCTACAATGAGCAGTTCTTC.

V and J are TRBV5-1 and TRBJ2-7, with D possibly being TRBD2 (5 bases). Germline V gene lookup returns CDR1 SGHRS and CDR2 YFSETQ. The CDR3 is 14 amino acids. Trimming pared 0 bases from V and 2 bases from J, leaving 9 bases between. The CDR3 region has the DNA TGCGCCAGCAGCTTGGATCCGGGGACCTACGAGCAGTACTTC. Protein product: CASSLDPGTYEQYF.

The chain employs TRBV5-6 and TRBJ2-3; 9 bases match TRBD1. This CDR3 has 17 amino acids. The germline V gene has CDR1 SGHDT and CDR2 YYEEEE. Trimming cost V 0 bases and J 0 bases; bases outside gene matches: 5. The CDR3 loop reads CASSLAGQGPSTDTQYF. In DNA, the CDR3 is TGTGCCAGCAGCTTGGCGGGACAGGGTCCAAGCACAGATACGCAGTATTTT.

V is TRBV5-1 and J is TRBJ1-2; TRBD1 matches at 10 bases. V gave up 3 bases and J gave up 6 bases; unmatched junction bases: 8. Germline assignment: CDR1 SGHRS and CDR2 YFSETQ. This CDR3 has 15 residues. CDR3 nucleotides: TGCGCCAGCAGCTACTACTCGGACAGGGGGGATGGCTACACCTTC. This gives the protein CASSYYSDRGDGYTF. The full variable domain, rest sourced from reference TRBV5-1 and TRBJ1-2, is KAGVTQTPRYLIKTRGQQVTLSCSPISGHRSVSWYQQTPGQGLQFLFEYFSETQRNKGNFPGRFSGRQFSNSRSEMNVSTLELGDSALYLCASSYYSDRGDGYTFGSGTRLTVV.

J is TRBJ2-7 and V is TRBV5-1; D is perhaps TRBD1 (6 bases). Deletions cut 1 base from V and 2 bases from J, with 10 bases between. CDR3 length: 14 amino acids. From germline, CDR1 is SGHRS and CDR2 YFSETQ. For the CDR3, the DNA is TGCGCCAGCAGCTTGCGTACAGGGACCTACGAGCAGTACTTC. It yields the protein CASSLRTGTYEQYF.

The chain couples TRBV6-2 or TRBV6-3 to TRBJ2-5, with a tentative D call TRBD1 (6 bases). This CDR3 contains 14 residues. V dropped 7 bases and J dropped 0 bases, with 12 bases sitting between them. Germline-derived CDR1 and CDR2 are MNHEY and SVGEGT. The CDR3 DNA reads TGTGCCAGCACCCCTGACAGGTACCAAGAGACCCAGTACTTC. Its protein product is CASTPDRYQETQYF.

V usage is TRBV5-1 and J usage is TRBJ2-2, with TRBD2 as a possible D gene (6 bases). Trimming removed 6 bases at V and 2 bases at J, with 8 bases between. Germline values: CDR1 SGHRS, CDR2 YFSETQ. The CDR3 sequence is 13 residues long. The CDR3 sequence: CASIGTNTGELFF. CDR3 sequence (DNA): TGCGCCAGCATCGGGACTAACACCGGGGAGCTGTTTTTT.